This passage covers 4 T cell receptor beta chains from one sample sequenced in a study of T cells after yellow fever vaccination. MiXCR, run by TCRdb on the 5' RACE reads, gives a single entry per CDR3 protein. The sample holds 450,000 to 550,000 distinct CDR3 sequences, 21% seen once. Here the sequenced sample was PBMCs, taken 21 days after the first yellow fever vaccination. The receptors derive from a man younger than 35 who received the YFV17D yellow fever vaccine.

This clonotype was detected many times. The rearrangement links TRBV27 to TRBJ2-1, with 14 bases that match TRBD2. V lost 5 bases to trimming and J lost 2 bases; unmatched junction nucleotides: 5. Germline V gene lookup returns CDR1 MNHEY and CDR2 SMNVEV (reference sequence). The CDR3 loop spans 17 amino acids. CDR3 DNA sequence: TGTGCCAGCAGTGGACTAGCGGGGGGCCCCCCCTACAATGAGCAGTTCTTC. This codes for CASSGLAGGPPYNEQFF.

The CDR3 reads CASRSLQGRNYGYTF. In DNA, the CDR3 is TGTGCCAGCAGGAGCTTACAGGGTCGGAACTATGGCTACACCTTC. The chain couples TRBV6-2 or TRBV6-3 to TRBJ1-2, with a weak D call TRBD1 (6 bases). The V gene lost 6 bases and the J gene lost 2 bases, with 16 bases spanning the gap. Germline-derived CDR1 and CDR2 are MNHEY and SVGEGT. The CDR3 is 15 amino acids.

The rearrangement uses TRBV6-2 or TRBV6-3 and TRBJ2-5; 10 nucleotides line up with TRBD2. Per germline, CDR1 MNHEY and CDR2 SVGEGT. Losses at the gene ends were 6 bases for V and 5 bases for J; bases not matched to a gene: 9. CDR3 length: 15 amino acids. The CDR3, as DNA: TGTGCCAGCAGCCCCCATAGCGGGGGGTTGGAGACCCAGTACTTC. Translating gives CASSPHSGGLETQYF.

This rearrangement joins TRBV7-2 to TRBJ2-2, with no clear D. Trimming cost V 6 bases and J 8 bases, with 7 bases left between them. Germline V gene sequence: CDR1 SGHTA, CDR2 FQGNSA. The CDR3 contains 11 residues. In nucleotides, the CDR3 is TGTGCCAGCAGAACCGAGGGGGAGCTGTTTTTT. This gives the protein CASRTEGELFF. The full variable domain, with the rest looked up from reference TRBV7-2 and TRBJ2-2, is GAGVSQSPSNKVTEKGKDVELRCDPISGHTALYWYRQSLGQGLEFLIYFQGNSAPDKSGLPSDRFSAERTGGSVSTLTIQRTQQEDSAVYLCASRTEGELFFGEGSRLTVL.